What follows are 12 T cell receptor beta chains derived from one specimen sequenced in a study of OX40 agonist ivuxolimab in advanced cancers. The method was immunoSEQ multiplex PCR; TCRdb's version includes in-frame clones alone and lacks a portion of them. The data hold approximately 20,000 clones, with roughly 80% observed a single time. The material was CD4+ or CD8+ T cells sorted from blood, obtained in a trial of the OX40 agonist ivuxolimab. The source of these receptors is an adult with an advanced solid tumor such as melanoma, head and neck, liver or kidney cancer.

The J gene is TRBJ2-1, the V gene TRBV2; a weak D match, TRBD2 (6 bases). V shed 10 bases and J shed 0 bases, with 13 bases lying between them. The germline V gene has CDR1 SNHLY and CDR2 FYNNEI. This CDR3 spans 14 amino acids. The CDR3 reads CATQAGLSYNEQFF. The CDR3 DNA sequence: TGTGCCACTCAAGCGGGCCTCTCCTACAATGAGCAGTTCTTC.

This clone was counted a single time. The chain joins TRBV6-6 to TRBJ2-1, with D hard to call. Trimming removed 2 bases from V and 8 bases from J, with 7 bases in between. Germline loops: CDR1 MNHNY, CDR2 SVGAGI (reference sequence). This CDR3 is 12 amino acids long. CDR3 loop: CASSYPKDEQFF. The CDR3 nucleotides read TGTGCCAGCAGTTACCCGAAGGATGAGCAGTTCTTC.

The chain couples TRBV13 to TRBJ1-2; a weak D match, TRBD1 (5 bases). Germline V gene lookup returns CDR1 PRHDT and CDR2 FYEKMQ (reference sequence). Between the trimmed V and J ends, which lost 6 bases and 5 bases, there was a span of 19 bases. The CDR3 covers 15 residues. CDR3 sequence (DNA): TGTGCCAGCAGTATCAGTCCTCCAGGGTTGTATGGCTACACCTTC. This encodes CASSISPPGLYGYTF.

To note about this clone: Compared with germline, one end of the junction differs, possibly owing to a read error. The rearrangement joins TRBV27 to TRBJ2-5, with 7 positions matching TRBD2. The J call is doubtful: the DNA matches TRBJ2-7 better. Per the germline V gene, CDR1 is MNHEY and CDR2 is SMNVEV (reference sequence). The CDR3 sequence is 15 residues long. CDR3 sequence: CASSLVTSASHEQYF. CDR3 in DNA: TGTGCCAGCAGTTTAGTTACTAGCGCCTCCCACGAGCAGTACTTC.

This chain joins TRBV28 and TRBJ2-2; no firm D call. There are 16 residues in the CDR3. The V end lost 2 bases, the J end lost 2 bases, and 12 bases lay between the germline ends. The germline V gene encodes CDR1 MDHEN and CDR2 SYDVKM. For the CDR3, the DNA is TGTGCCAGCAGTTTACTCGCCCAGACAAACACCGGGGAGCTGTTTTTT. Translated: CASSLLAQTNTGELFF.

V and J are TRBV30 and TRBJ2-5; maybe TRBD2 (5 bases). CDR3 size: 13 residues. The germline V and J ends were trimmed by 4 bases and 3 bases, with 12 bases remaining between them. Germline V CDR1 and CDR2: GTSNPN, SVGIG (reference sequence). The CDR3 bases are TGTGCCTGGACTGGGCCCGGGGAAGAGACCCAGTACTTC. Its protein product is CAWTGPGEETQYF.

A few counts support this clone. This chain joins TRBV7-7 and TRBJ2-7, with D unclear. The ends were cut back, 2 bases at V and 5 bases at J, with 10 bases in the middle. Germline values: CDR1 SSHAT, CDR2 FNYEAQ (reference sequence). There are 13 residues in the CDR3. The CDR3: CASSLSPSNEQYF. The CDR3 DNA is TGTGCCAGCAGCTTATCCCCTAGTAACGAGCAGTACTTC. The full variable domain, completed using reference TRBV7-7 and TRBJ2-7, is GAGVSQSPRYKVTKRGQDVTLRCDPISSHATLYWYQQALGQGPEFLTYFNYEAQPDKSGLPSDRFSAERPEGSISTLTIQRTEQRDSAMYRCASSLSPSNEQYFGPGTRLTVT.

CDR3 sequence reads: CASSLIPSGQGSTDTQYF. The CDR3 DNA is TGTGCCAGCAGTTTAATCCCTTCGGGACAGGGTAGTACAGATACGCAGTATTTT. V usage is TRBV28 and J usage is TRBJ2-3; 9 nucleotides match TRBD1. Germline CDR1 is MDHEN and CDR2 is SYDVKM. The CDR3 runs to 18 residues. V was clipped by 2 bases and J by 3 bases; unmatched bases: 12.

The J gene is TRBJ2-7, the V gene TRBV2; no definite D call. V gave up 7 bases and J gave up 1 base, with 11 bases separating them. Germline values: CDR1 SNHLY, CDR2 FYNNEI. The CDR3 has 13 amino acids. CDR3 sequence reads: CASTAGPSYEQYF. The DNA of the CDR3 is TGTGCCAGCACGGCAGGTCCTTCCTACGAGCAGTACTTC. Supplemented by reference TRBV2 and TRBJ2-7, the full variable domain reads EPEVTQTPSHQVTQMGQEVILRCVPISNHLYFYWYRQILGQKVEFLVSFYNNEISEKSEIFDDQFSVERPDGSNFTLKIRSTKLEDSAMYFCASTAGPSYEQYFGPGTRLTVT.

The gene calls are TRBV10-3 and TRBJ1-1; the D gene is possibly TRBD1 (6 bases). Germline V gives CDR1 ENHRY, CDR2 SYGVKD. This CDR3 spans 15 amino acids. V lost 6 bases to trimming and J lost 0 bases, with 14 bases between them. CDR3 sequence: CAIRPDGGVNTEAFF. The CDR3 DNA is TGTGCCATCAGGCCCGACGGGGGCGTGAACACTGAAGCTTTCTTT.

This chain joins TRBV6-6 and TRBJ1-1; D remains unclear. The CDR3 has 15 amino acids. V was cut by 2 bases and J by 5 bases, with 15 bases left in between. Germline CDR1 and CDR2: MNHNY and SVGAGI (reference sequence). CDR3 in DNA: TGTGCCAGCAGTTACGCCCCCAGGCAAGGAACTGAAGCTTTCTTT. Translation: CASSYAPRQGTEAFF.

The CDR3 DNA reads as TGTGCCTGGAGTGCGCGGCCCTTCGAAGCTTTCTTT. Protein product: CAWSARPFEAFF. The rearrangement uses TRBV30 and TRBJ1-1; D not resolved. V was shortened by 1 base and J by 8 bases, with 11 bases between the two germline ends. This CDR3 is 12 amino acids long. Germline loops: CDR1 GTSNPN, CDR2 SVGIG (reference sequence).